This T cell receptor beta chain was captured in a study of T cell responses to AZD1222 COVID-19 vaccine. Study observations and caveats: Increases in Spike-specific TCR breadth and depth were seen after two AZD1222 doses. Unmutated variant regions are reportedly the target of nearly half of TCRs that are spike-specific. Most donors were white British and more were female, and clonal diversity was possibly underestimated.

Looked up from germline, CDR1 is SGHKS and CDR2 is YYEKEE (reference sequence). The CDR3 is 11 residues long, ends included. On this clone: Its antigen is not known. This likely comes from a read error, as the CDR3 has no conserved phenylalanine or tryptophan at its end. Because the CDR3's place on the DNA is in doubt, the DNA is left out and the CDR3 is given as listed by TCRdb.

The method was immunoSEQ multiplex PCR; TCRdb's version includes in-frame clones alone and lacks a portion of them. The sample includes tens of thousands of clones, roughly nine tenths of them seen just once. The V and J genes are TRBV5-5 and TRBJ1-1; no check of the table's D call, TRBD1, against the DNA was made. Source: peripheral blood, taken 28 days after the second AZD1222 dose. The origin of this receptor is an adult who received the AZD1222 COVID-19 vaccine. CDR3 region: CASSLHRVVSL.